The 27 T cell receptor beta chains reported below all come from one sample, sequenced in a study of control samples from healthy donors and cancer patients. Repertoires were generated with immunoSEQ multiplex PCR, while TCRdb's copy carries only in-frame clones and drops some. The repertoire holds 28,000 or so clones, approximately 78% seen once, with about 23% in the top ten. The sample taken for sequencing was PBMCs. The receptors originated from a man between 60 and 70 years old with colorectal cancer.

The chain joins TRBV5-1 to TRBJ2-3; 7 nucleotides agree with TRBD1. V trimming: 6 bases; J trimming: 2 bases; junction bases outside the gene matches: 12. From germline, CDR1 is SGHRS and CDR2 YFSETQ. This CDR3 is 16 amino acids long. CDR3 protein: CASTRLGQKNTDTQYF. The CDR3 bases are TGCGCCAGCACGAGGCTGGGACAGAAGAACACAGATACGCAGTATTTT.

V gene TRBV5-1 combines with J gene TRBJ1-2; TRBD1 matches 7 bases. CDR1 and CDR2 (germline): SGHRS, YFSETQ. This CDR3 is 13 amino acids long. Losses at the gene ends were 3 bases for V and 8 bases for J; bases not matched to a gene: 7. The CDR3 DNA is TGCGCCAGCAGCTCCCAGGGGGAAAGGGGCTACACCTTC. Translation gives CASSSQGERGYTF.

DNA of the CDR3: TGTGCCAGTAAACCCGGCAGGTTGGATGGCTACACCTTC. This translates into CASKPGRLDGYTF. The V call is TRBV19, the J call TRBJ1-2; D is unresolved. Trimming cost V 7 bases and J 6 bases, with 15 bases left between them. This CDR3 has 13 residues. Germline loops: CDR1 LNHDA, CDR2 SQIVND (reference sequence).

The gene calls are TRBV5-1 and TRBJ1-2; D is undetermined. The V and J ends lost 0 bases and 4 bases respectively, with 7 bases between them. Germline CDR1 and CDR2: SGHRS and YFSETQ. CDR3 length equals 13 residues. The DNA for the CDR3 is TGCGCCAGCAGCTTGGGAGGGCCCTATGGCTACACCTTC. Its protein product is CASSLGGPYGYTF.

The rearrangement uses TRBV19 and TRBJ1-2, with 9 nucleotides matching TRBD1. Unmatched junction bases numbered 16, after V lost 8 bases and J lost 6 bases. CDR3 length equals 16 residues. Germline CDR1 reads LNHDA; CDR2 reads SQIVND (reference sequence). The CDR3 nucleotides read TGTGCCAGTGGGGAGTGGTTTGGGACAGGGTCAAATGGCTACACCTTC. Translated: CASGEWFGTGSNGYTF. Full variable domain (outside the CDR3, taken from reference TRBV19 and TRBJ1-2): DGGITQSPKYLFRKEGQNVTLSCEQNLNHDAMYWYRQDPGQGLRLIYYSQIVNDFQKGDIAEGYSVSREKKESFPLTVTSAQKNPTAFYLCASGEWFGTGSNGYTFGSGTRLTVV.

The gene calls are TRBV7-2 and TRBJ2-1; 7 bases are a match to TRBD2. V trimming: 5 bases; J trimming: 1 base; junction bases outside the gene matches: 5. The CDR3 runs to 15 residues. CDR1 is SGHTA and CDR2 is FQGNSA in the germline V gene. CDR3 coding DNA: TGTGCCAGCAGCCGGGGGGTGGGATCCTACAATGAGCAGTTCTTC. Protein: CASSRGVGSYNEQFF. Together with reference TRBV7-2 and TRBJ2-1, the CDR3 gives the full variable domain: GAGVSQSPSNKVTEKGKDVELRCDPISGHTALYWYRQSLGQGLEFLIYFQGNSAPDKSGLPSDRFSAERTGGSVSTLTIQRTQQEDSAVYLCASSRGVGSYNEQFFGPGTRLTVL.

V gene TRBV5-4 combines with J gene TRBJ2-3; 8 positions agree with TRBD2. CDR1 and CDR2 from the germline V gene are SGHNT and YYREEE (reference sequence). The CDR3 is 14 amino acids. The junction had 5 bases not matched to a gene; V was cut back by 4 bases and J by 4 bases. CDR3 in amino acids: CASSPGLVADTQYF. CDR3 DNA: TGTGCCAGCAGCCCGGGACTAGTTGCAGATACGCAGTATTTT.

The rearrangement joins TRBV4-2 to TRBJ2-1, with 7 positions matching TRBD1. V lost 5 bases and J lost 4; bases outside the gene matches: 5. This CDR3 contains 14 residues. CDR1 and CDR2 (germline): LGHNA, YNFKEQ. The CDR3 DNA reads as TGTGCCAGCAGCGTCGGGACAGTTTACAATGAGCAGTTCTTC. Translation gives CASSVGTVYNEQFF.

CDR3 in DNA: TGTGCCAGCAGCCACTACCAAGAGACCCAGTACTTC. Amino acid sequence: CASSHYQETQYF. V usage is TRBV14 and J usage is TRBJ2-5; D unresolved. The CDR3 runs 12 residues. The germline CDR1 and CDR2 sequences are SGHDN and FVKESK. With 3 bases removed from V and 0 bases from J, the gap between germline ends came to 2 bases.

CDR3 nucleotides: TGTGCCAGTAGTATGGGAAGGGATAGCTCCTACAATGAGCAGTTCTTC. As protein: CASSMGRDSSYNEQFF. The chain is built from TRBV19 and TRBJ2-1; D is unresolved. Trimming pared 3 bases from V and 0 bases from J, leaving 12 bases between. The length of the CDR3 is 16 residues. Germline values: CDR1 LNHDA, CDR2 SQIVND (reference sequence).

Of note for this clone: Different DNA sequences within this sample yield the same CDR3. The rearrangement joins TRBV3-1 (or the pseudogene TRBV3-2) to TRBJ1-2, with D possibly matching TRBD1 (5 bases). With 3 bases removed from V and 3 bases from J, the gap between germline ends came to 8 bases. The germline V gene encodes CDR1 LGHDT and CDR2 YNNKEL (reference sequence). The CDR3 totals 13 residues. This chain's CDR3 is CASSQGQHYGYTF. The CDR3 nucleotides are TGTGCCAGCAGCCAGGGGCAGCACTATGGCTACACCTTC.

This clone was detected a few times. This chain uses TRBV19 with TRBJ2-3; 7 bases align to TRBD2. The CDR3 is made up of 17 amino acids. V dropped 1 base and J dropped 6; count of bases not matched to a gene: 13. Looked up from germline, CDR1 is LNHDA and CDR2 is SQIVND (reference sequence). In nucleotides, the CDR3 is TGTGCCAGTAGTATAGGCCCGGGACTACCGATGGGGGATACGCAGTATTTT. Its translation: CASSIGPGLPMGDTQYF.

The DNA for the CDR3 is TGTGCCAGCAGACGCGGGGGCGGGACGAACACTGAAGCTTTCTTT. Residues: CASRRGGGTNTEAFF. V usage is TRBV2 and J usage is TRBJ1-1; tentative D call: TRBD1 (6 bases). The CDR3 contains 15 residues. V was shortened by 6 bases and J by 1 base, with 15 bases between the two germline ends. Germline CDR1 SNHLY, CDR2 FYNNEI.

The chain joins TRBV6-1 to TRBJ2-7; the D gene is possibly TRBD1 (6 bases). The CDR3 length is 15 residues. Per germline, CDR1 MNHNS and CDR2 SASEGT. Trimming pared 0 bases from V and 2 bases from J, leaving 11 bases between. The CDR3 sequence: CASSEAGTPTYEQYV. As DNA, the CDR3 is TGTGCCAGCAGTGAAGCCGGGACACCAACCTACGAGCAGTACGTC.

The chain carries TRBV7-8 and TRBJ1-1; D perhaps matches TRBD1 (5 bases). This CDR3 has 14 amino acids. The V end lost 2 bases, the J end lost 1 base, and 8 bases lay between the germline ends. Germline values: CDR1 SGHVS, CDR2 FQNEAQ. CDR3 protein: CASSLMGPNTEAFF. In nucleotides, the CDR3 is TGTGCCAGCAGCTTAATGGGACCGAACACTGAAGCTTTCTTT.

This clone was seen a few times. The CDR3 DNA reads TGTGCCAGCAGCTCCAGAGCTGCGATTGGCTACACCTTC. Its translation: CASSSRAAIGYTF. This chain links TRBV7-2 with TRBJ1-2, with D uncertain. CDR1 SGHTA and CDR2 FQGNSA come from the germline V gene. V was shortened by 4 bases and J by 7 bases, with 13 bases between the two germline ends. The CDR3 is 13 residues long.

The J gene is TRBJ2-5, the V gene TRBV5-4, with 8 bases lining up with TRBD2. CDR1 and CDR2 from the germline V gene are SGHNT and YYREEE (reference sequence). Trimming at V came to 0 bases and at J to 4 bases, leaving 8 bases not matched to a gene. The CDR3 runs to 16 residues. The CDR3 is CASSLGVAGSRETQYF. The CDR3 DNA reads as TGTGCCAGCAGCTTGGGGGTAGCGGGGAGTCGAGAGACCCAGTACTTC.

The CDR3 nucleotides read TGTGCCAGCAGCTTCTACCGGGACAGCGGCACCTACGAGCAGTACTTC. Amino acid sequence: CASSFYRDSGTYEQYF. The V call is TRBV7-9, the J call TRBJ2-7; 7 positions agree with TRBD1. Germline CDR1 SEHNR, CDR2 FQNEAQ (reference sequence). V trimming: 3 bases; J trimming: 2 bases; junction bases outside the gene matches: 10. The CDR3 has 16 residues.

The chain recombines TRBV6-2 or TRBV6-3 with TRBJ1-2; D is unclear. Per germline, CDR1 MNHEY and CDR2 SVGEGT. The CDR3 spans 13 residues. The germline V and J ends were trimmed by 2 bases and 2 bases, with 6 bases remaining between them. CDR3 protein: CASSYRENYGYTF. Here the CDR3 DNA reads TGTGCCAGCAGTTACAGGGAGAACTATGGCTACACCTTC.

This chain uses TRBV14 with TRBJ2-7, with D possibly TRBD1 on 6 matching bases. This CDR3 spans 14 amino acids. Germline assignment: CDR1 SGHDN and CDR2 FVKESK. V was trimmed by 4 bases and J by 3 bases, leaving 13 bases between them. This CDR3 is CASSRGQINYEQYF. Written as DNA, the CDR3 is TGTGCCAGCAGCCGAGGACAGATCAACTACGAGCAGTACTTC.

The V and J genes are TRBV18 and TRBJ1-1, with a weak D call TRBD1 (6 bases). Germline CDR1 KGHSH, CDR2 LQKENI. V was shortened by 2 bases and J by 1 base, with 8 bases between the two germline ends. The CDR3 is 14 residues long. CDR3 bases: TGTGCCAGCTCACCAACAGGGCGGAACACTGAAGCTTTCTTT. The encoded protein is CASSPTGRNTEAFF.

The V gene is TRBV7-2, the J gene TRBJ1-2; 9 nucleotides align to TRBD1. This CDR3 has 13 amino acids. V lost 7 bases and J lost 8; bases outside the gene matches: 8. Germline V gives CDR1 SGHTA, CDR2 FQGNSA. For the CDR3, the DNA is TGTGCCAGCACCCACAGGGGGCGTAAGGGCTACACCTTC. Translation: CASTHRGRKGYTF.

CDR3 residues: CASNIQGANTEAFF. In DNA, the CDR3 is TGTGCCAGCAACATACAGGGGGCTAACACTGAAGCTTTCTTT. The gene calls are TRBV6-5 and TRBJ1-1, with 9 bases aligning to TRBD1. Germline V gives CDR1 MNHEY, CDR2 SVGAGI. The CDR3 spans 14 residues. V gave up 7 bases and J gave up 2 bases; unmatched junction bases: 5.

The chain combines TRBV5-1 with TRBJ1-4; D gene uncertain. Trimming pared 0 bases from V and 8 bases from J, leaving 11 bases between. Germline-derived CDR1 and CDR2 are SGHRS and YFSETQ. The CDR3 is 14 residues long. CDR3 sequence: CASSLDTSAEKLFF. CDR3 sequence (DNA): TGCGCCAGCAGCTTGGATACTAGTGCCGAAAAACTGTTTTTT.

V is TRBV21-1 and J is TRBJ2-1; the table calls TRBD2, which could not be checked here. TRBV21-1 is a pseudogene locus. This CDR3 is 14 amino acids long. The CDR3 spells CASSLAGAHNEQFF. The DNA for the CDR3 is TGTGCCAGCAGCTTAGCGGGGGCCCACAATGAGCAGTTCTTC.

The chain has TRBV11-2 and TRBJ2-7; possible D gene TRBD1, 5 bases. Germline-derived CDR1 and CDR2 are SGHAT and FQNNGV. V dropped 1 base and J dropped 0 bases, with 7 bases sitting between them. CDR3 length: 14 residues. The chain's CDR3 is CASSLGQPSYEQYV. Written as DNA, the CDR3 is TGTGCCAGCAGCTTAGGACAGCCCTCCTACGAGCAGTACGTC.

This clone showed up just a few times. V gene TRBV11-3 combines with J gene TRBJ2-2; 9 bases align to TRBD2. The CDR3 is 17 amino acids. Germline V gene lookup returns CDR1 SGHNT and CDR2 YENEEA. The J segment lost 4 bases and the V segment lost 5 bases, leaving 11 bases of the junction unmatched. The chain's CDR3 is CASSQERGGAATGELFF. CDR3 bases: TGTGCCAGCAGCCAAGAACGCGGGGGGGCGGCCACCGGGGAGCTGTTTTTT.